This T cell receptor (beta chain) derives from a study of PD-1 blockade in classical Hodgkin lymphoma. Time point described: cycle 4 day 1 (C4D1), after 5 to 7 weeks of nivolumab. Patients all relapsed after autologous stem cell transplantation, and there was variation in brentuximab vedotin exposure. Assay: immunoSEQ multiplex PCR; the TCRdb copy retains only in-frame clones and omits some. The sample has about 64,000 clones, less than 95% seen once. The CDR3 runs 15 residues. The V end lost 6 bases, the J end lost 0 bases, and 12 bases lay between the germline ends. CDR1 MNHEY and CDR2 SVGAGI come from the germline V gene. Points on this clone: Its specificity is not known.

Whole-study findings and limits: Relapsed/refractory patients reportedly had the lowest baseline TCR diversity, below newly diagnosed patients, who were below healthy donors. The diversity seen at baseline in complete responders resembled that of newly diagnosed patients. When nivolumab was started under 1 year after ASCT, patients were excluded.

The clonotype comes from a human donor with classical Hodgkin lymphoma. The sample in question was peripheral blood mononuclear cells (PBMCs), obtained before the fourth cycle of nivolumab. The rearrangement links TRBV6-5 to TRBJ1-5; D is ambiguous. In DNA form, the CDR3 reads TGTGCCAGCAGCCCGATTCTCGGTAGCAATCAGCCCCAGCATTTT. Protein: CASSPILGSNQPQHF.